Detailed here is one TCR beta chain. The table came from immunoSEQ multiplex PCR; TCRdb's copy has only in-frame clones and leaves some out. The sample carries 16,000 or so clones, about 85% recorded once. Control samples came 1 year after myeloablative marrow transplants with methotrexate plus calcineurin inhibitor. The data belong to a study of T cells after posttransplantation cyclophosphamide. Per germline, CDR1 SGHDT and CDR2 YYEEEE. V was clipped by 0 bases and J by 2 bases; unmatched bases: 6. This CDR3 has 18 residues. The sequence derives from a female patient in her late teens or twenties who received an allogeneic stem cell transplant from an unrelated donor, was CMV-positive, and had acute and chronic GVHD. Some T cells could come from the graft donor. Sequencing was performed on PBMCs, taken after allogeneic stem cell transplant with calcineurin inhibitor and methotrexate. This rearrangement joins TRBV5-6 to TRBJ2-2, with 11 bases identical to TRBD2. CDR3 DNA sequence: TGTGCCAGCAGCTTGGTGGTAGCGGGAGGGTATAACACCGGGGAGCTGTTTTTT. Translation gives CASSLVVAGGYNTGELFF.